This T cell receptor (beta chain) was profiled in a study of response to subunit inactivated influenza vaccine. General study points: It was suggested by the authors that few new T cells are recruited by each seasonal influenza vaccination.

The V and J ends lost 7 bases and 12 bases respectively, with 13 bases between them. Per germline, CDR1 MNHEY and CDR2 SVGEGT. The CDR3 is made up of 12 amino acids. TCRdb passed the RT-PCR reads through MiXCR, listing each CDR3 protein once. This table holds roughly 170,000 distinct CDR3 sequences, around 9% found once. On this clonotype itself: As yet, its antigen is unknown.

The J gene is TRBJ1-6, the V gene TRBV6-2 or TRBV6-3; D remains unclear. The TCR sequence derives from a man aged 50-60 years who received an inactivated influenza vaccine. The sequencing used non-naive T cells sorted from PBMCs, collected on the day of vaccination. The CDR3 coding sequence is TGTGCCAGCAATACCTACGGGATACCCCTCCACTTT. It translates to CASNTYGIPLHF.